The following is a TCR beta chain sequence with its context. The record originates from a study of shared clonotypes between healthy human individuals. Study overall: For every donor, three CD4 naive, three CD4 memory, two CD8 naive and one CD8 memory plates were used.

Germline V gene data show CDR1 as ENHRY and CDR2 as SYGVKD. V gave up 9 bases and J gave up 3 bases, with 17 bases separating them. This CDR3 spans 14 amino acids. As originally analysed: With immunoSEQ giving junction-only sequences and no quality scores, filtering differed. Clones were read by immunoSEQ multiplex PCR, and TCRdb kept only the in-frame ones, dropping some. V and J calls and clone size are those listed in that table; D and trimming were worked out from the DNA. The data hold some 1,600,000 clones, with around 98% observed a single time. Specimen: naive CD4+ T cells sorted from blood. Documented subset: CD45RA+ positively selected. The source is a man between 25 and 39 years old in good health. The gene calls are TRBV10-3 and TRBJ1-1, with D possibly being TRBD1 (5 bases). DNA of the CDR3: TGTGCCATAAACAGAGGGCGGGGGTACACTGAAGCTTTCTTT. This translates into CAINRGRGYTEAFF.